The 12 T cell receptor beta chains below were found in one sample sequenced in a study of shared clonotypes between healthy human individuals. Generated by immunoSEQ multiplex PCR, the TCRdb table keeps only in-frame clones and is missing some. The sample consists of around 180,000 clones, just under 95% of them appearing once. What was sequenced was naive CD4+ T cells sorted from blood. The subset is: CD45RA+ positively selected. These receptors originate from a woman aged 25 to 39 in good health.

The genes are TRBV7-2 and TRBJ2-7, with D tentatively TRBD1 (5 bases). In germline, CDR1 is SGHTA, CDR2 FQGNSA. With 1 base removed from V and 0 bases from J, the gap between germline ends came to 7 bases. The CDR3 contains 14 residues. For the CDR3, the DNA is TGTGCCAGCAGCTTAGAGGGGTTCTCCTACGAGCAGTACTTC. This encodes CASSLEGFSYEQYF.

V usage is TRBV18 and J usage is TRBJ1-4; unclear D gene. CDR1 KGHSH and CDR2 LQKENI come from the germline V gene. V was trimmed by 8 bases and J by 11 bases, leaving 21 bases between them. The CDR3 has 14 residues. CDR3 residues: CASGTTPPLQKLFF. CDR3 nucleotides: TGTGCCAGCGGAACCACCCCCCCGCTCCAGAAACTGTTTTTT.

The rearrangement uses TRBV7-3 and TRBJ2-1, with D perhaps matching TRBD1 (6 bases). Germline V gene lookup returns CDR1 SGHTA and CDR2 FQGTGA. This CDR3 is built from 15 residues. Trimming removed 2 bases at V and 5 bases at J, with 13 bases between. In DNA form, the CDR3 reads TGTGCCAGCAGCTTAGGGCAGGGGCGTAACAATGAGCAGTTCTTC. Protein product: CASSLGQGRNNEQFF.

The rearrangement uses TRBV6-5 and TRBJ2-7; D remains unclear. The CDR3 has 12 amino acids. CDR1 and CDR2 (germline): MNHEY, SVGAGI. Between the trimmed V and J ends, which lost 10 bases and 2 bases, there was a span of 12 bases. CDR3 sequence reads: CATSTLPYEQYF. For the CDR3, the DNA is TGTGCCACGAGCACTTTGCCCTACGAGCAGTACTTC.

The chain couples TRBV28 to TRBJ2-1, with D uncertain. This CDR3 has 13 amino acids. Germline lookup yields CDR1 MDHEN and CDR2 SYDVKM. The V end lost 5 bases, the J end lost 8 bases, and 13 bases lay between the germline ends. In DNA, the CDR3 is TGTGCCAGCAGTCGTCCCAATAGGGATGAGCAGTTCTTC. It is translated as CASSRPNRDEQFF. Complete variable domain (other parts from reference TRBV28 and TRBJ2-1): DVKVTQSSRYLVKRTGEKVFLECVQDMDHENMFWYRQDPGLGLRLIYFSYDVKMKEKGDIPEGYSVSREKKERFSLILESASTNQTSMYLCASSRPNRDEQFFGPGTRLTVL.

The chain joins TRBV5-1 to TRBJ2-7; possibly TRBD1 for D (6 bases). With 0 bases removed from V and 3 bases from J, the gap between germline ends came to 10 bases. This CDR3 has 14 residues. In germline, CDR1 is SGHRS, CDR2 YFSETQ. Here the CDR3 reads CASSLGGGDYEQYF. The CDR3 DNA sequence: TGCGCCAGCAGCTTGGGAGGGGGAGACTACGAGCAGTACTTC.

This clone was picked up one time. V usage is TRBV28 and J usage is TRBJ1-5; the D gene is possibly TRBD1 (6 bases). CDR1 and CDR2 from the germline V gene are MDHEN and SYDVKM. V shed 3 bases and J shed 1 base, with 22 bases lying between them. The CDR3 spans 19 residues. CDR3 loop: CASSFPTTGQGRSNQPQHF. The CDR3 nucleotides are TGTGCCAGCAGTTTTCCCACGACAGGTCAGGGGAGGAGCAATCAGCCCCAGCATTTT.

The chain joins TRBV5-6 to TRBJ2-5, with D possibly TRBD1 on 6 matching bases. The J call may not be correct, given that the DNA end is closer to TRBJ2-7. This CDR3 region has 14 residues. Per the germline V gene, CDR1 is SGHDT and CDR2 is YYEEEE. The CDR3 DNA follows: TGTGCCAGCAGCTTCCGGGACACCTCCTACGAGCAGTACTTC. As protein: CASSFRDTSYEQYF.

V usage is TRBV27 and J usage is TRBJ2-5; 9 nucleotides align to TRBD2. The J call may be in error: the DNA end matches TRBJ2-7 better. Germline CDR1 is MNHEY and CDR2 is SMNVEV (reference sequence). The CDR3 covers 15 residues. In DNA form, the CDR3 reads TGTGCCAGCAGTCCTCTTAGCGGGAGCTCCTACGAGCAGTACTTC. Its translation: CASSPLSGSSYEQYF.

This sequence joins TRBV11-2 and TRBJ2-7; D call uncertain. The CDR3 is 11 amino acids. The germline gives CDR1 SGHAT, CDR2 FQNNGV. The V end lost 5 bases, the J end lost 1 base, and 3 bases lay between the germline ends. The CDR3 sequence is CASSNSYEQYF. CDR3 sequence (DNA): TGTGCCAGCAGCAATTCCTACGAGCAGTACTTC.

CDR3 amino acids: CASSYSGQTSYEQYF. Here the CDR3 DNA reads TGTGCCAGCAGTTACTCGGGACAGACCTCCTACGAGCAGTACTTC. The rearrangement uses TRBV6-6 and TRBJ2-7; 7 bases line up with TRBD1. Trimming took 0 bases from V and 0 from J; bases not matched to a gene: 2. The CDR3 is 15 residues long. The germline gives CDR1 MNHNY, CDR2 SVGAGI (reference sequence).

The rearrangement uses TRBV5-1 and TRBJ2-6; 12 nucleotides agree with TRBD1. Looked up from germline, CDR1 is SGHRS and CDR2 is YFSETQ. V gave up 5 bases and J gave up 2 bases; unmatched junction bases: 5. The CDR3 runs to 17 residues. The CDR3 sequence: CASRQGQGATGANVLTF. Here the CDR3 DNA reads TGCGCCAGCAGACAGGGACAGGGGGCGACTGGGGCCAACGTCCTGACTTTC.